This T cell receptor (beta chain) was recorded in a study of cytotoxic CD8 clonotypes in ibrutinib-treated CLL. TCRdb's copy holds only in-frame clones and misses some; the assay was immunoSEQ multiplex PCR. The profile shows hundreds of thousands of clones, roughly 79% of them singletons. The V gene end was trimmed by 1 base and the J gene end by 0 bases; junction bases not matched to a gene: 0. This CDR3 is built from 17 residues. CDR1 and CDR2 (germline): LNHNV, YYDKDF (reference sequence). Library input was about 1.8 micrograms of DNA from cryopreserved PBMCs. V and J are TRBV15 and TRBJ2-2; 12 bases map to TRBD2. Sequencing was performed on PBMCs, taken before ibrutinib treatment. The sequence was collected from a human donor with chronic lymphocytic leukemia. The CDR3: CATSRGTSGANTGELFF. The CDR3, as DNA: TGTGCCACCAGCAGAGGGACTAGCGGGGCGAACACCGGGGAGCTGTTTTTT.